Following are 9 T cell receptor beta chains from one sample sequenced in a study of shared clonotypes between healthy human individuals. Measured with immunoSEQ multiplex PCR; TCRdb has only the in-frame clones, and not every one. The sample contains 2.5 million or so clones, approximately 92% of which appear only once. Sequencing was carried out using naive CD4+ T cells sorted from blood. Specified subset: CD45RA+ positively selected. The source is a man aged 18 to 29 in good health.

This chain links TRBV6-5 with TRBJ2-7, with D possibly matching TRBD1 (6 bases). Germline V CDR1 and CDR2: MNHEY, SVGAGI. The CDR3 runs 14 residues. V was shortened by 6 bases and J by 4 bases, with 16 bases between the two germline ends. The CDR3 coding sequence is TGTGCCAGCAGGGGTCTGGGGACACCGTACGAGCAGTACTTC. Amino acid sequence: CASRGLGTPYEQYF.

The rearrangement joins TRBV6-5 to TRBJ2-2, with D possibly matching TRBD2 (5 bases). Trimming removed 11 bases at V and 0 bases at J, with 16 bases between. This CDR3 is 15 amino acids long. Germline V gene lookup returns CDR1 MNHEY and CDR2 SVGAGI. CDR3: CAVREGSTNTGELFF. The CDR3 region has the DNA TGTGCCGTCCGAGAGGGTTCGACGAACACCGGGGAGCTGTTTTTT.

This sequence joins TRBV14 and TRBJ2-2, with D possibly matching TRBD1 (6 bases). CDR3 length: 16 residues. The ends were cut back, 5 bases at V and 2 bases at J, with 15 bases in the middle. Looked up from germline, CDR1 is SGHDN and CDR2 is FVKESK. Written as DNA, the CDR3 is TGTGCCAGCAGCGCTCCCGGGACAATTAACACCGGGGAGCTGTTTTTT. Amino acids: CASSAPGTINTGELFF.

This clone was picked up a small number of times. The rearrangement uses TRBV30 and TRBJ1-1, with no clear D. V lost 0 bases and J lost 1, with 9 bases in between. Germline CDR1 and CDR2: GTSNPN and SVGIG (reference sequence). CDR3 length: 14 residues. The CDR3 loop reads CAWSVLLGNTEAFF. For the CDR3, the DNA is TGTGCCTGGAGTGTACTCCTAGGGAACACTGAAGCTTTCTTT.

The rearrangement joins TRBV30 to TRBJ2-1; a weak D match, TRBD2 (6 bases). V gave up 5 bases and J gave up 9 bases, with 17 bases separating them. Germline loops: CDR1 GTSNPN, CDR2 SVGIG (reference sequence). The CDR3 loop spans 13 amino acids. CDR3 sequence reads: CAWEGRRGPEQFF. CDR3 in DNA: TGTGCCTGGGAAGGTCGGCGGGGTCCTGAGCAGTTCTTC. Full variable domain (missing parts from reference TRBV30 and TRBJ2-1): SQTIHQWPATLVQPVGSPLSLECTVEGTSNPNLYWYRQAAGRGLQLLFYSVGIGQISSEVPQNLSASRPQDRQFILSSKKLLLSDSGFYLCAWEGRRGPEQFFGPGTRLTVL.

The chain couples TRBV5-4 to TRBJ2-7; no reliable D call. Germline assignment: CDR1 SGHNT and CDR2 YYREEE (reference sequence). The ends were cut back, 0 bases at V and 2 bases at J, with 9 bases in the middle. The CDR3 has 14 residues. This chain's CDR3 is CASSLEGLAYEQYF. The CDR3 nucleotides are TGTGCCAGCAGCTTGGAGGGCTTGGCCTACGAGCAGTACTTC.

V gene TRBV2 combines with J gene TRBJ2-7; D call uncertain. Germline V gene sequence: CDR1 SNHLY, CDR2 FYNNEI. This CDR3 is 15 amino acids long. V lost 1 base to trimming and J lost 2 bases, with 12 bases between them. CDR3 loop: CASSEDVLLAYEQYF. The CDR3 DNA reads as TGTGCCAGCAGTGAAGACGTTCTCCTAGCCTACGAGCAGTACTTC.

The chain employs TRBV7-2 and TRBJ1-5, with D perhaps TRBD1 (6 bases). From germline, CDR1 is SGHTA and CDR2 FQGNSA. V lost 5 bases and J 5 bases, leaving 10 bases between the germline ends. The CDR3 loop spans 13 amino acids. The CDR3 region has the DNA TGTGCCAGCAGCATTACAGGGTATCAGCCCCAGCATTTT. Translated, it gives CASSITGYQPQHF.

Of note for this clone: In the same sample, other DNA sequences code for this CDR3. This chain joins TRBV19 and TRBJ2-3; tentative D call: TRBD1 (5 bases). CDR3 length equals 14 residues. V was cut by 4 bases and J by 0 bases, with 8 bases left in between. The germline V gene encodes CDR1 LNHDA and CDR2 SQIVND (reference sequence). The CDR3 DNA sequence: TGTGCCAGTAGTAATCAGGGCAGCACAGATACGCAGTATTTT. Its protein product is CASSNQGSTDTQYF.